This T cell receptor beta chain was sequenced in a study of T cells in Graves' hyperthyroidism and ophthalmopathy (dated by TCRdb to the late 2010s). Some background on the complete study: Peripheral blood was sampled at the time of initial diagnosis, prior to any treatment. To identify TCR V-J signatures that set the groups apart, the researchers used a discovery cohort of 90 to 100 patients, made up of 40 to 45 with Graves' ophthalmopathy and about 59 with stable Graves' hyperthyroidism. Whether ophthalmopathy could be predicted prospectively was tested in an independent validation cohort made up of roughly 19 hyperthyroidism patients plus 17 patients who later progressed to ophthalmopathy. The 100 discovery patients were randomly divided into training and test sets at a 7:3 ratio. In more than five Graves' hyperthyroidism patients, the study also compared T-cell repertoires from thyroid tissue with T-cell repertoires from blood. Following sampling, methimazole starting at 30 mg daily was given to hyperthyroidism patients, and high-dose intravenous methylprednisolone was given to ophthalmopathy patients. The paper describes TCR Vbeta CDR3 sequencing of about 140 peripheral blood samples, made up of about 41 ophthalmopathy patients, around 73 hyperthyroidism patients and 17 progressor patients.

This clonotype was counted at least ten times. Its recognized antigen is unknown. No base quality values were provided; no much bigger clone lies one nucleotide off. Beyond this particular receptor, the publication reports: Sample size was not statistically predetermined, and investigators were not blinded to group allocation. In validation, the model predicted progression to ophthalmopathy a median of 6.5 months before onset, with approximately 71% sensitivity and more than 72% specificity. Most expanded thyroid clonotypes (frequency above 0.001) were also found in blood, which suggests that blood repertoires may mirror thyroid immune responses. In cross-validation, a model built on a 13 V-J signature told ophthalmopathy apart from stable hyperthyroidism with approximately 90% sensitivity and 81% to 82% specificity, and in testing the same model reached 80%/75%.

Its CDR3 holds 14 amino acids, cysteine through phenylalanine. Here the CDR3 DNA is all that survives: 42 bases in frame from base 1. The germline V gene (reference sequence) specifies DFQATT as CDR1 and SNEGSKA as CDR2. Cut back by 4 bases and 3 bases, the V and J ends lie 16 bases apart. The TCR beta CDR3 regions were amplified from RNA transcripts. The first round of RT-PCR for the TCR CDR3 was performed with the HTBI primer set and the Qiagen OneStep RT-PCR kit. The libraries were constructed in a second round of multiplex PCR and then size-selected and purified. Sequencing of the libraries was done on an Illumina HiSeq2000 using paired-end 100 bp reads. Regarding the original processing steps: SOAPnuke was used to process the raw data, with reads discarded if the reads contained adapters or uncalled bases, had a mean Phred below 15, or lacked an exact constant-primer or identifier match. High-quality paired reads were merged using COPE v1.2.5, and each unique nucleotide sequence was defined as a clonotype. MiTCR v1.1 was used to align the clonotypes against IMGT TRBV, TRBD and TRBJ reference segments. Analysis was restricted to V-J combinations with a frequency above 0.0001, which covered roughly 99% of repertoires. A TCS score was defined as the ratio of F50 (clonal expansion) to E x V (chaos), with BLOSUM62-based TCRdist applied between CDR3 peptides within each V-J. Welch's t-statistics and random forest reduced 500 to 650 V-J features to under 15, which were used in a naive Bayes classifier (R e1071). TCRdb reanalyzed the raw reads on its own, using fastp at Q25 for trimming and MiXCR for clone calling, and kept in-frame beta chains. Identical CDR3 proteins give one entry, which carries the most common genes and DNA. V and J calls and clone size were set by TCRdb, not the authors. The sample has hundreds of thousands of distinct CDR3 sequences on record, 14% of them singletons. About 9.4% of the sample is in the top ten clones.

Graves' hyperthyroidism was defined as stable when no progression to ophthalmopathy occurred over 18 months of follow-up. The hyperthyroidism patients were between 18 and 65 years old and newly diagnosed, with a disease duration of less than 2 months. Exclusion was applied to patients with uncontrolled infections, other autoimmune diseases, pregnancy or lactation. Diagnoses were established on the basis of clinical symptoms, serum thyroxine and TRAb, thyroid ultrasound, and orbital computed tomography. Ficoll-Paque density gradient centrifugation was used to isolate PBMCs from about 9 ml of fresh peripheral blood. Total RNA was extracted with Trizol reagent, and quality was checked on an Agilent 2100 Bioanalyzer.

The sample taken for sequencing was blood. This clonotype was sampled from a woman aged 18-35 years with Graves' hyperthyroidism. The chain is encoded by TRBV20-1 joined to TRBJ2-7; the D gene is not confidently resolved. The nucleotides read TGCAGTGCTATCCGGCCGACTCTCCACTACGAGCAGTACTTC. The encoded protein is CSAIRPTLHYEQYF.